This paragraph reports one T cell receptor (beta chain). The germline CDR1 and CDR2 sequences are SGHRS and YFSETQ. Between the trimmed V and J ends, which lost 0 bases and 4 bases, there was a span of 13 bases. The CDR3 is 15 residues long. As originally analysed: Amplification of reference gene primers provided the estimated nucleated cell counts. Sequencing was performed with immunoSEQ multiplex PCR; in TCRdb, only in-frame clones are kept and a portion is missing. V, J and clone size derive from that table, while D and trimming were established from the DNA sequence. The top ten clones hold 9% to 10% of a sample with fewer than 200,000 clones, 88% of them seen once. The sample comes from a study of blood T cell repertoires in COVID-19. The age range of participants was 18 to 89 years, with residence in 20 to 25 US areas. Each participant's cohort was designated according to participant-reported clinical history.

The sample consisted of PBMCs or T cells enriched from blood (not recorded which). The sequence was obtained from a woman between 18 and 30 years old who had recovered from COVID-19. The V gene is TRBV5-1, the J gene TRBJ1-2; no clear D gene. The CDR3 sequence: CASSLVGAGRYGYTF. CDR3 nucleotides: TGCGCCAGCAGCTTGGTAGGTGCGGGTCGCTATGGCTACACCTTC. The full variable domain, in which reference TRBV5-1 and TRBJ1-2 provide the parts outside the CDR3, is KAGVTQTPRYLIKTRGQQVTLSCSPISGHRSVSWYQQTPGQGLQFLFEYFSETQRNKGNFPGRFSGRQFSNSRSEMNVSTLELGDSALYLCASSLVGAGRYGYTFGSGTRLTVV.